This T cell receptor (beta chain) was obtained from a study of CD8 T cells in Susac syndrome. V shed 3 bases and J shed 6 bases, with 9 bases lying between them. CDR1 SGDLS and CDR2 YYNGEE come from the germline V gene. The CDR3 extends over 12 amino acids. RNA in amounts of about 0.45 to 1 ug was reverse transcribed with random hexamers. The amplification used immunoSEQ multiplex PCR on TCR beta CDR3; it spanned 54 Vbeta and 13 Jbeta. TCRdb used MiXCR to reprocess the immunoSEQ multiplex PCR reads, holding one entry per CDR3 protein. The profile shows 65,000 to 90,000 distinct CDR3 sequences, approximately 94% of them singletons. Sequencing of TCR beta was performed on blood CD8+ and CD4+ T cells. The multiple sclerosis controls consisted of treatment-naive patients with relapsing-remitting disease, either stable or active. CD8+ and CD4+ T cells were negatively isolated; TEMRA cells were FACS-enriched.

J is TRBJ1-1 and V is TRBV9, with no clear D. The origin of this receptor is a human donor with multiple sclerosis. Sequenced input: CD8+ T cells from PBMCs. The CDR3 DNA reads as TGTGCCAGCAGCGGGATTTCCGCTGAAGCTTTCTTT. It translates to CASSGISAEAFF.